A selection of T cell receptor beta chains follows, all from one sample in a study of T-cell reconstitution after alpha-beta-depleted transplantation in children. From the PCR reads, TCRdb called clonotypes with MiXCR, one entry per CDR3 protein. The repertoire consists of 500,000 or so distinct CDR3 sequences, with about 10% occurring once and the leading ten covering around 15%. Source: PBMCs, mostly from graft donor cells, taken 180 days after TCRalphabeta/CD19-depleted stem cell transplant. The receptors stem from a female patient younger than 10 who had a stem cell transplant for aplastic anemia, so the T cells may come from the graft donor. CDR3s include the opening cysteine and the closing phenylalanine or tryptophan. Each record gives: D gene, clone size, V gene, J gene, CDR3 DNA, CDR3 protein. The D gene is left open where the match is weak. Expanded clones get a size class; other rows say once, few or many, or leave the size out.

D gene: .
clone size: .
V gene: TRBV6-2/TRBV6-3
J gene: TRBJ2-2
CDR3 DNA: TGTGCCAGCAGCGGCCGGCAACGCACCGGGGAGCTGTTTTTT
CDR3 protein: CASSGRQRTGELFF

D gene: TRBD2
clone size: few
V gene: TRBV6-2/TRBV6-3
J gene: TRBJ2-1
CDR3 DNA: TGTGCCAGCAGTTTTGGACTAGCCAGCTCCTACAATGAGCAGTTCTTC
CDR3 protein: CASSFGLASSYNEQFF

D gene: .
clone size: few
V gene: TRBV11-2
J gene: TRBJ2-6
CDR3 DNA: TGTGCCAGCAGCTTACAAAGGTCCTTAATTCTTGGGGCCAACGTCCTGACTTTC
CDR3 protein: CASSLQRSLILGANVLTF

D gene: .
clone size: .
V gene: TRBV12-3/TRBV12-4
J gene: TRBJ2-4
CDR3 DNA: TGTGCCAGCAGTTTATCGAGTGGGGGAGCCAAAAACATTCAGTACTTC
CDR3 protein: CASSLSSGGAKNIQYF

D gene: .
clone size: many
V gene: TRBV2
J gene: TRBJ2-6
CDR3 DNA: TGTGCCAGCAGTGAGGGAGGTGGGGCCAACGTCCTGACTTTC
CDR3 protein: CASSEGGGANVLTF

D gene: .
clone size: .
V gene: TRBV4-2
J gene: TRBJ1-2
CDR3 DNA: TGTGCCAGCAGCCCCTTAAGGGGTAGGGGGACGGTAGACTATGGCTACACCTTC
CDR3 protein: CASSPLRGRGTVDYGYTF

D gene: .
clone size: many
V gene: TRBV10-3
J gene: TRBJ1-1
CDR3 DNA: TGTGCCATCAGTGTTGGGGGGAACACTGAAGCTTTCTTT
CDR3 protein: CAISVGGNTEAFF

D gene: TRBD1
clone size: .
V gene: TRBV12-3/TRBV12-4
J gene: TRBJ1-4
CDR3 DNA: TGTGCCACCGCATGGGGGACAGGGCTTGAAAAACTGTTTTTT
CDR3 protein: CATAWGTGLEKLFF

D gene: TRBD1
clone size: many
V gene: TRBV18
J gene: TRBJ2-6
CDR3 DNA: TGTGCCAGCTCAACGGGACAGGGGCTCTCTGGGGCCAACGTCCTGACTTTC
CDR3 protein: CASSTGQGLSGANVLTF

D gene: TRBD1
clone size: few
V gene: TRBV5-5
J gene: TRBJ1-4
CDR3 DNA: TGTGCCAGCAGCGGGACAGGGCTACCCTCATCTGAAAAACTGTTTTTT
CDR3 protein: CASSGTGLPSSEKLFF

D gene: .
clone size: .
V gene: TRBV25-1
J gene: TRBJ2-1
CDR3 DNA: TGTGCGGTCGGTTACAATGAGCAGTTCTTC
CDR3 protein: CAVGYNEQFF

D gene: .
clone size: many
V gene: TRBV7-3
J gene: TRBJ2-3
CDR3 DNA: TGTGCCAGCAGCCCGTTGGGGGGGCCGGGAGATACGCAGTATTTT
CDR3 protein: CASSPLGGPGDTQYF

D gene: .
clone size: .
V gene: TRBV3-1
J gene: TRBJ2-5
CDR3 DNA: TGTGCCAGCAGCCAAGACATAAGTCTCGGGTGGGCCGGGACCCAGTACTTC
CDR3 protein: CASSQDISLGWAGTQYF

D gene: TRBD2
clone size: .
V gene: TRBV12-3/TRBV12-4
J gene: TRBJ2-7
CDR3 DNA: TGTGCCAGCGGACCGGGACTAGGTAACTACGAGCAGTACTTC
CDR3 protein: CASGPGLGNYEQYF

D gene: .
clone size: .
V gene: TRBV7-9
J gene: TRBJ1-4
CDR3 DNA: TGTGCCAGCAGCTCCCGGACGGTTCGAATGGAAAAACTGTTTTTT
CDR3 protein: CASSSRTVRMEKLFF

D gene: TRBD2
clone size: few
V gene: TRBV11-2
J gene: TRBJ2-5
CDR3 DNA: TGTGCCAGCAGCTACGGGACTAGCGGGAGACCTACAGAGACCCAGTACTTC
CDR3 protein: CASSYGTSGRPTETQYF

D gene: .
clone size: .
V gene: TRBV29-1
J gene: TRBJ1-1
CDR3 DNA: TGCAGCGTTGTAGGGTCGGCCACTGAAGCTTTCTTT
CDR3 protein: CSVVGSATEAFF

D gene: TRBD1
clone size: .
V gene: TRBV7-2
J gene: TRBJ1-3
CDR3 DNA: TGTGCCAGCTCATCCGATGGACAGGTGAACGGAAACACCATATATTTT
CDR3 protein: CASSSDGQVNGNTIYF

D gene: .
clone size: .
V gene: TRBV4-2
J gene: TRBJ2-1
CDR3 DNA: TGTGCCAGCAGCCAAGATACGAGTGAGCAGTTCTTC
CDR3 protein: CASSQDTSEQFF

D gene: .
clone size: few
V gene: TRBV29-1
J gene: TRBJ2-6
CDR3 DNA: TGCAGCGTTGCGAGGCAGTACTCTGGGGCCAACGTCCTGACTTTC
CDR3 protein: CSVARQYSGANVLTF

D gene: TRBD2
clone size: once
V gene: TRBV6-5
J gene: TRBJ2-6
CDR3 DNA: TGTGCCAGCAGTTACTTCGGACTAGCGGGAGCTGGGGCCAACGTCCTGACTTTC
CDR3 protein: CASSYFGLAGAGANVLTF

D gene: .
clone size: .
V gene: TRBV11-2
J gene: TRBJ2-4
CDR3 DNA: TGTGCCAGCAGCTTAGACTTCATTATGGGGAACATTCAGTACTTC
CDR3 protein: CASSLDFIMGNIQYF

D gene: TRBD1
clone size: .
V gene: TRBV28
J gene: TRBJ2-3
CDR3 DNA: TGTGCCAGCAGTTTATACCTGGGACAGGGCCAGGCCCGGAGCCCAGGCAGCACAGATACGCAGTATTTT
CDR3 protein: CASSLYLGQGQARSPGSTDTQYF

D gene: .
clone size: .
V gene: TRBV7-2
J gene: TRBJ2-3
CDR3 DNA: TGTGCCAGCGGACGGAGGATAGCGGCCCCTAGCACAGATACGCAGTATTTT
CDR3 protein: CASGRRIAAPSTDTQYF

D gene: .
clone size: few
V gene: TRBV27
J gene: TRBJ1-5
CDR3 DNA: TGTGCCAGCAGTTTATCGGGAGGGGTTCTAAGTCAGCCCCAGCATTTT
CDR3 protein: CASSLSGGVLSQPQHF

D gene: TRBD1
clone size: few
V gene: TRBV6-5
J gene: TRBJ2-5
CDR3 DNA: TGTGCCAGCAGTTACATGACAGGGGGCTCGGAGACCCAGTACTTC
CDR3 protein: CASSYMTGGSETQYF

D gene: .
clone size: few
V gene: TRBV13
J gene: TRBJ2-1
CDR3 DNA: TGTGCCAGCAGCCGACAGGAGCTCTACAATGAGCAGTTCTTC
CDR3 protein: CASSRQELYNEQFF

D gene: TRBD1
clone size: few
V gene: TRBV29-1
J gene: TRBJ2-7
CDR3 DNA: TGCAGCGTTGAAGGACAGGGGGCGAAGCAGTACTTC
CDR3 protein: CSVEGQGAKQYF

D gene: TRBD2
clone size: .
V gene: TRBV5-1
J gene: TRBJ2-3
CDR3 DNA: TGCGCCAGCAGCTCCTTTAGCGGGGACACAGATACGCAGTATTTT
CDR3 protein: CASSSFSGDTDTQYF

D gene: TRBD2
clone size: many
V gene: TRBV12-3/TRBV12-4
J gene: TRBJ2-7
CDR3 DNA: TGTGCCAGCAGTCAAACTAGCGGGCCATCCTACGAGCAGTACTTC
CDR3 protein: CASSQTSGPSYEQYF

D gene: .
clone size: .
V gene: TRBV7-2
J gene: TRBJ2-3
CDR3 DNA: TGTGCCAGCAGCTTAGAGGCCGGATTAGCTACGCAGTATTTT
CDR3 protein: CASSLEAGLATQYF

D gene: TRBD1
clone size: .
V gene: TRBV28
J gene: TRBJ2-7
CDR3 DNA: TGTGCCAGTAGGACAGGGATTCCCTACGAGCAGTACTTC
CDR3 protein: CASRTGIPYEQYF

D gene: .
clone size: few
V gene: TRBV27
J gene: TRBJ2-1
CDR3 DNA: TGTGCCAGCAGTTTCCCTTCCCCAAATCATGAGCAGTTCTTC
CDR3 protein: CASSFPSPNHEQFF

D gene: TRBD1
clone size: .
V gene: TRBV28
J gene: TRBJ2-3
CDR3 DNA: TGTGCCAGCAGTACCCGGGACAGGGACACAGATACGCAGTATTTT
CDR3 protein: CASSTRDRDTDTQYF

D gene: TRBD2
clone size: many
V gene: TRBV20-1
J gene: TRBJ2-1
CDR3 DNA: TGCAGTGCTAGAGACGGGAGGTCAAATGAGCAGTTCTTC
CDR3 protein: CSARDGRSNEQFF

D gene: .
clone size: .
V gene: TRBV3-1
J gene: TRBJ1-6
CDR3 DNA: TGTGCCAGCAGCCCTCTCCGACAGGCGGATAATTCACCCCTCCACTTT
CDR3 protein: CASSPLRQADNSPLHF

D gene: .
clone size: few
V gene: TRBV6-2/TRBV6-3
J gene: TRBJ2-1
CDR3 DNA: TGTGCCAGCAGCCGCCCCCGGGACAGAAGAGCCGGACTAGGAAATCACAATGAGCAGTTCTTC
CDR3 protein: CASSRPRDRRAGLGNHNEQFF

D gene: TRBD1
clone size: .
V gene: TRBV20-1
J gene: TRBJ1-2
CDR3 DNA: TGCAGTGCTAGAGATCCACTCGATAAGGGACAGGGGGCGTATGGCTACACCTTC
CDR3 protein: CSARDPLDKGQGAYGYTF

D gene: TRBD2
clone size: few
V gene: TRBV18
J gene: TRBJ2-1
CDR3 DNA: TGTGCCAGCTCACCCGGGCTAGCGGGAGGCAGGGATGAGCAGTTCTTC
CDR3 protein: CASSPGLAGGRDEQFF

D gene: TRBD1
clone size: few
V gene: TRBV6-2/TRBV6-3
J gene: TRBJ2-5
CDR3 DNA: TGTGCCAGCACCCTACTTGGGACAGTCGGGCAAGAGACCCAGTACTTC
CDR3 protein: CASTLLGTVGQETQYF

D gene: TRBD2
clone size: .
V gene: TRBV10-3
J gene: TRBJ2-3
CDR3 DNA: TGTGCCATCAGTGAGCCCCTTGGGACTAGCGGGAGTACAGATACGCAGTATTTT
CDR3 protein: CAISEPLGTSGSTDTQYF

D gene: .
clone size: .
V gene: TRBV12-3/TRBV12-4
J gene: TRBJ2-4
CDR3 DNA: TGTGCCAGCACCCAGAGGAGAGGGACAAGAAATTTCCTAGCCAAAAACATTCAGTACTTC
CDR3 protein: CASTQRRGTRNFLAKNIQYF

D gene: .
clone size: .
V gene: TRBV4-2
J gene: TRBJ1-5
CDR3 DNA: TGTGCCAGCAGCCAAGTGAGGCTCGATCAGCCCCAGCATTTT
CDR3 protein: CASSQVRLDQPQHF

D gene: .
clone size: once
V gene: TRBV21-1
J gene: TRBJ2-1
CDR3 DNA: TGTGCCAGCAGCAAAGAACCATTGGACCAGCGGGCCCAAAGCTCCTACAATGAGCAGTTCTTC
CDR3 protein: CASSKEPLDQRAQSSYNEQFF

D gene: .
clone size: .
V gene: TRBV20-1
J gene: TRBJ1-5
CDR3 DNA: TGCAGTGCTAGAGATACCCCCTATAGCAATCAGCCCCAGCATTTT
CDR3 protein: CSARDTPYSNQPQHF

D gene: TRBD2
clone size: .
V gene: TRBV7-9
J gene: TRBJ2-3
CDR3 DNA: TGTGCCAGCAGCCGTCCGGGGGGGAGCACAGATACGCAGTATTTT
CDR3 protein: CASSRPGGSTDTQYF

D gene: .
clone size: many
V gene: TRBV4-3
J gene: TRBJ2-5
CDR3 DNA: TGCGCCAGCAGCCAAAGACGGGAGAGGTCCCAGTACTTC
CDR3 protein: CASSQRRERSQYF

D gene: .
clone size: many
V gene: TRBV20-1
J gene: TRBJ2-4
CDR3 DNA: TGCAGTGCCCCCCGGCAGGCCTTAGCCAAAAACATTCAGTACTTC
CDR3 protein: CSAPRQALAKNIQYF

D gene: .
clone size: .
V gene: TRBV5-6
J gene: TRBJ1-1
CDR3 DNA: TGTGCCAGCAGCTTGTTGGGAACCCGGGACACTGAAGCTTTCTTT
CDR3 protein: CASSLLGTRDTEAFF

D gene: .
clone size: .
V gene: TRBV24-1
J gene: TRBJ2-1
CDR3 DNA: TGTGCCACCAGTGATTTTAGGCAGAGCTCCTACAATGAGCAGTTCTTC
CDR3 protein: CATSDFRQSSYNEQFF

D gene: .
clone size: .
V gene: TRBV29-1
J gene: TRBJ1-1
CDR3 DNA: TGCAGCGCCCTTCAGAGGGGAGACACTGAAGCTTTCTTT
CDR3 protein: CSALQRGDTEAFF

D gene: TRBD1
clone size: many
V gene: TRBV6-5
J gene: TRBJ2-1
CDR3 DNA: TGTGCCAGCAGCTCAGGGGGTGAGCAGTTCTTC
CDR3 protein: CASSSGGEQFF

D gene: TRBD1
clone size: many
V gene: TRBV5-1
J gene: TRBJ1-2
CDR3 DNA: TGCGCCAGCAGTTTGGGACAGGGGGCTACCTCCCTTCGTAGCTACACCTTC
CDR3 protein: CASSLGQGATSLRSYTF

D gene: .
clone size: many
V gene: TRBV7-2
J gene: TRBJ2-7
CDR3 DNA: TGTGCCAGCAGCCAACCCCCCAGGGACGAGCAGTACTTC
CDR3 protein: CASSQPPRDEQYF

D gene: .
clone size: few
V gene: TRBV5-6
J gene: TRBJ1-2
CDR3 DNA: .
CDR3 protein: CASSWGTGNTF

D gene: TRBD2
clone size: few
V gene: TRBV4-1
J gene: TRBJ2-1
CDR3 DNA: TGCGCCAGCAGCCAAGAATTAAGCGGGAGGGCCTATGAGCAGTTCTTC
CDR3 protein: CASSQELSGRAYEQFF

D gene: TRBD1
clone size: .
V gene: TRBV11-1
J gene: TRBJ1-2
CDR3 DNA: TGTGCCAGCAGCTTAGGCGACAGGGAGTACTATGGCTACACCTTC
CDR3 protein: CASSLGDREYYGYTF

D gene: .
clone size: many
V gene: TRBV5-1
J gene: TRBJ2-1
CDR3 DNA: TGCGCCAGCAGTGGGGGTCGGGACAATGAGCAGTTCTTC
CDR3 protein: CASSGGRDNEQFF

D gene: TRBD1
clone size: .
V gene: TRBV27
J gene: TRBJ1-2
CDR3 DNA: TGTGCCAGCAGTCCCTTGGGACAGGGTGGTGGCTACACCTTC
CDR3 protein: CASSPLGQGGGYTF